The 6 T cell receptor beta chains given below trace back to one sample, sequenced in a study of Ad26.COV2.S vaccination and SARS-CoV-2 variants. Documented treatment: some 20 received Ad26.COV2.S at low or high dose, single or two shots; 5 received placebo; per-sample allocation not given. Samples came from day 63 after the first vaccine or placebo injection. Method: immunoSEQ multiplex PCR; TCRdb's copy keeps in-frame clones and lacks some. The table lists around 450,000 clones, 75% to 95% of them singletons, with less than 15% in the top ten. The sequenced sample was peripheral blood, obtained in a trial of Ad26.COV2.S vaccine versus placebo. These receptors were collected from a person aged 18-60 years who received the Ad26.COV2.S COVID-19 vaccine or a placebo.

The V call is TRBV2, the J call TRBJ2-7; no definite D call. CDR3 length: 15 amino acids. CDR1 and CDR2 from the germline V gene are SNHLY and FYNNEI. V was pared by 0 bases and J by 3 bases, with 12 bases between. The CDR3 protein is CASSEARTRIYEQYF. Written as DNA, the CDR3 is TGTGCCAGCAGTGAAGCGAGGACCAGAATCTACGAGCAGTACTTC.

The chain couples TRBV2 to TRBJ2-4; 9 positions agree with TRBD1. Germline loops: CDR1 SNHLY, CDR2 FYNNEI. The V and J ends lost 3 bases and 4 bases, in that order; junction bases with no gene match: 4. CDR3 length: 15 amino acids. The CDR3 nucleotides read TGTGCCAGCAGTGACACAGGACAGGGGAAAAACATTCAGTACTTC. This codes for CASSDTGQGKNIQYF.

In DNA, the CDR3 is TGTGCCAGCACGGCCGGCTATGGCTACACCTTC. This codes for CASTAGYGYTF. V is TRBV6-5 and J is TRBJ1-2; D gene uncertain. Trimming left V 7 bases short and J 4 bases short, with 7 bases between. The V gene's germline CDR1 is MNHEY and CDR2 SVGAGI. This CDR3 is built from 11 residues.

The chain employs TRBV13 and TRBJ2-7; 13 bases agree with TRBD2. From germline, CDR1 is PRHDT and CDR2 FYEKMQ (reference sequence). With 5 bases clipped from V and 5 bases from J, the junction kept 3 bases outside the gene matches. The CDR3 has 14 residues. The CDR3 nucleotides read TGTGCCAGCAGCAGCGGGACTAGCGGGAACGAGCAGTACTTC. Translation gives CASSSGTSGNEQYF. Using reference TRBV13 and TRBJ2-7 for the parts outside the CDR3, the full variable domain is AAGVIQSPRHLIKEKRETATLKCYPIPRHDTVYWYQQGPGQDPQFLISFYEKMQSDKGSIPDRFSAQQFSDYHSELNMSSLELGDSALYFCASSSGTSGNEQYFGPGTRLTVT.

This chain connects TRBV6-5 to TRBJ2-1, with D maybe TRBD1 (6 bases). Germline V gives CDR1 MNHEY, CDR2 SVGAGI. The CDR3 runs 14 residues. V lost 4 bases and J 2 bases, leaving 9 bases between the germline ends. CDR3 amino acids: CASSSGQTYNEQFF. The CDR3 DNA follows: TGTGCCAGCAGTTCAGGACAGACCTACAATGAGCAGTTCTTC.

The chain is built from TRBV5-6 and TRBJ1-2; D remains ambiguous. Trimming left V 2 bases short and J 8 bases short, with 10 bases between. The germline V gene encodes CDR1 SGHDT and CDR2 YYEEEE. This CDR3 region has 12 residues. The CDR3 spells CASSFPSWGYTF. CDR3 bases: TGTGCCAGCAGCTTCCCCTCGTGGGGCTACACCTTC.